This T cell receptor beta chain comes out of a study of technical replicates of blood from four donors (dated by TCRdb to about 2017). This clone was detected only once. Its antigen remains undetermined. No clone much larger than this one lies a single base away; base qualities are absent. Library creation used the immunoSEQ multiplex PCR assay. The table comes from immuneACCESS by way of TCRdb, which keeps in-frame sequences with V and J called. Part of the clones is missing from these tables; in studies checked, under half for an unresolved V gene and the rest for unknown reasons. Here the sample has tens of thousands of clones; around 93% occur a single time. In total, the top ten clones hold roughly 0.23% of the sample. The CDR3 goes from the cysteine to the phenylalanine over 14 residues. Only the CDR3 region is kept as DNA, spanning 42 bases read in frame from base 1. CDR1 and CDR2 were assigned from the germline V gene as SGHDN and FVKESK. The germline ends are 12 bases apart after V is trimmed by 1 base and J by 6 bases.

Material for sequencing was T cells isolated from PBMCs. The sequence was obtained from a human donor in good health. The chain joins TRBV14 to TRBJ1-2; the best D guess is TRBD1, with 6 bases matching. The CDR3 here reads CASSQVWAGDGYTF. The DNA sequence is as follows: TGTGCCAGCAGCCAAGTTTGGGCAGGGGATGGCTACACCTTC.